This T cell receptor beta chain was recorded in a study of cytomegalovirus exposure and HLA in healthy donors. A note on this clone: The antigen is undetermined.

CDR3 size: 16 residues. The V gene end was trimmed by 2 bases and the J gene end by 6 bases; junction bases not matched to a gene: 11. CDR1 MDHEN and CDR2 SYDVKM come from the germline V gene. Study conclusions and caveats: The Asian-associated ancestry cluster reportedly had fewer N-insertions than the approximately 670-donor mean in a later analysis. Testing in vitro showed a few CMV-associated chains specific for CMV antigens.

Researchers ran the PCR with 60 Vbeta and 13 Jbeta primers. Method: immunoSEQ multiplex PCR; TCRdb's copy keeps in-frame clones and lacks some. The sample records about 130,000 clones, approximately 71% being singletons. The clonotype originates from a man aged 25-45 years in good health and CMV-seronegative. Input material: PBMCs. The chain joins TRBV28 to TRBJ2-5, with 8 positions matching TRBD2. The CDR3, as DNA: TGTGCCAGCAGTTTAGCGGGGGGCACGTACTGGCAGACCCAGTACTTC. Encoded protein: CASSLAGGTYWQTQYF.